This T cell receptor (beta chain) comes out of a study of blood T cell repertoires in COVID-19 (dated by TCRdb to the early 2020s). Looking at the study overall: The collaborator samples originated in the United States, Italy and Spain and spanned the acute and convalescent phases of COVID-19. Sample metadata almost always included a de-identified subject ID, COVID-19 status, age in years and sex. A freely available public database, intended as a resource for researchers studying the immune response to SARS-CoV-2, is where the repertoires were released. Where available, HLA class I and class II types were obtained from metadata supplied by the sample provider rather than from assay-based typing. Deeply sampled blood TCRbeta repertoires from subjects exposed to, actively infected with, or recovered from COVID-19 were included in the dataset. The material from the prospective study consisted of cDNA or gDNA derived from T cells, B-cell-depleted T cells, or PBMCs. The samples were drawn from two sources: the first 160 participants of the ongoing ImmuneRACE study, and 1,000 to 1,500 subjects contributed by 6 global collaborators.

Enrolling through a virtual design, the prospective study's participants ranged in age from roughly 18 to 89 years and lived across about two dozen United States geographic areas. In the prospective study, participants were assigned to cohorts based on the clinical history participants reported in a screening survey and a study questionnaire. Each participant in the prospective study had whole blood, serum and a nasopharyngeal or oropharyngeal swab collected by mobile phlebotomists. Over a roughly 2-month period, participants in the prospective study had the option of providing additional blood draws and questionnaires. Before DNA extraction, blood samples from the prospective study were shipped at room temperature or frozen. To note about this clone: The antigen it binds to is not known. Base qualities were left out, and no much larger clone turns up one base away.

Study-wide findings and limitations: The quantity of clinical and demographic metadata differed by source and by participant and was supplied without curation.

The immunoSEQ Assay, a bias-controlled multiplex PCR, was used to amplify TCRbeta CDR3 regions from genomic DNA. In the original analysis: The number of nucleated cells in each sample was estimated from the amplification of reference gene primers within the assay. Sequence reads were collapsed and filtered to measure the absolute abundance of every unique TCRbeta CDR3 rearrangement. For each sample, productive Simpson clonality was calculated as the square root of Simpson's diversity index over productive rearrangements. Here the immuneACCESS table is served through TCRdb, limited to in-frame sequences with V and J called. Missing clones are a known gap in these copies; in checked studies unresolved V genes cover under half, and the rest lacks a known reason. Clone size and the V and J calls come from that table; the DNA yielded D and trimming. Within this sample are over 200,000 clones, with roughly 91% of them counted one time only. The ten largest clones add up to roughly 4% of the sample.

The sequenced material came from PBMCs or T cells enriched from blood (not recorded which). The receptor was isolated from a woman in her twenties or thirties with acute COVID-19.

The bases read TGTGCCAGCAGTGACAGGCCGGTCAACTATGGCTACACCTTC. Translation gives CASSDRPVNYGYTF. The chain joins TRBV6-1 to TRBJ1-2, with an unclear D gene assignment. Trimming at the junction amounts to 3 bases on V and 2 bases on J, and the germline ends lie 10 bases apart. Counted from cysteine to phenylalanine, this CDR3 has 14 amino acids. CDR3 DNA is the only sequence kept; it has 42 bases, read in frame from the first base. Based on the germline V gene, the CDR1 and CDR2 sequences are MNHNS and SASEGT.